The 18 T cell receptor beta chains below all came from one sample that was sequenced in a study of regulatory T cells in long-lasting Graves disease. The authors built TCR beta libraries using iRepertoire HTBI primers and Arm-PCR of CDR3 regions. Each CDR3 protein gets one entry after TCRdb re-called the multiplex PCR reads with MiXCR. The sample yields 500,000 to 700,000 distinct CDR3 sequences, about 30% seen once. The time point was: persistent/refractory GD, antithyroid drugs over 5 years with positive TRAb. The TCR library was prepared using RNA isolated from PBMCs. Sample: peripheral blood mononuclear cells (PBMCs), taken when the disease was refractory, from a patient treated with antithyroid drugs. These receptors were taken from a female donor with Graves disease.

This clonotype was recorded a few times. The rearrangement joins TRBV3-1 to TRBJ2-5; D remains unclear. There are 16 residues in the CDR3. The V gene's germline CDR1 is LGHDT and CDR2 YNNKEL (reference sequence). The V end lost 1 base, the J end lost 2 bases, and 14 bases lay between the germline ends. In DNA form, the CDR3 reads TGTGCCAGCAGCCAAGCTCTGCCTACCCGACAAGAGACCCAGTACTTC. It codes for CASSQALPTRQETQYF.

The J gene is TRBJ1-1, the V gene TRBV27; D is ambiguous. The CDR3 has 13 amino acids. Germline CDR1 is MNHEY and CDR2 is SMNVEV (reference sequence). Trimming shortened V by 5 bases and J by 4 bases, and 11 bases separated the two germline ends. This CDR3 reads CASSPLGVTEAFF. CDR3 nucleotide sequence: TGTGCCAGCAGTCCTTTGGGCGTCACTGAAGCTTTCTTT.

In the case of this clonotype: This may arise from a read error, as a much more abundant clone is one base away. The rearrangement links TRBV6-1 to TRBJ1-5, with D unresolved. The CDR3 loop spans 12 amino acids. CDR1 and CDR2 from the germline V gene are MNHNS and SASEGT. In nucleotides, the CDR3 is TGTCCCAGCAGTGAATTCAATCAGCCCCAGCATTTT. Amino acids: CPSSEFNQPQHF.

This clonotype was counted only a few times. V and J are TRBV28 and TRBJ2-7; no definite D call. In germline, CDR1 is MDHEN, CDR2 SYDVKM. With 5 bases removed from V and 9 bases from J, the gap between germline ends came to 14 bases. CDR3 size: 12 residues. This CDR3 is CASSPGIAAQYF. For the CDR3, the DNA is TGTGCCAGCAGTCCTGGAATAGCCGCGCAGTACTTC.

The J gene is TRBJ1-2, the V gene TRBV29-1, with 8 nucleotides matching TRBD1. Trimming cost V 6 bases and J 2 bases; bases outside gene matches: 5. Germline V CDR1 and CDR2: SQVTM, ANQGSEA. The CDR3 sequence is 13 residues long. The CDR3 bases are TGCAGCGTCCCAGGGGGCGGCAACTATGGCTACACCTTC. Encoded protein: CSVPGGGNYGYTF.

The V and J genes are TRBV2 and TRBJ1-1, with TRBD1 as a possible D gene (6 bases). CDR1 and CDR2 (germline): SNHLY, FYNNEI. The CDR3 has 15 amino acids. Trimming took off 2 bases at V and 4 bases at J, with 14 bases between the two ends. The CDR3 coding sequence is TGTGCCAGCAGTGAATTTGACAGGAGGAGCACTGAAGCTTTCTTT. As protein: CASSEFDRRSTEAFF. Combining the CDR3 with reference TRBV2 and TRBJ1-1 gives the whole variable domain EPEVTQTPSHQVTQMGQEVILRCVPISNHLYFYWYRQILGQKVEFLVSFYNNEISEKSEIFDDQFSVERPDGSNFTLKIRSTKLEDSAMYFCASSEFDRRSTEAFFGQGTRLTVV.

In its sample, this clonotype was seen a few times. The CDR3, as DNA: TGTGCCAGCAGCTTACAACAGGGACTAATTGATGGCTACACCTTC. Translating gives CASSLQQGLIDGYTF. The J gene is TRBJ1-2, the V gene TRBV5-5; maybe TRBD1 (6 bases). The CDR3 is made up of 15 amino acids. The V gene lost 2 bases and the J gene lost 6 bases, with 17 bases spanning the gap. Germline values: CDR1 SGHKS, CDR2 YYEKEE (reference sequence).

The rearrangement links TRBV5-1 to TRBJ1-5; 8 bases map to TRBD1. Germline CDR1 and CDR2: SGHRS and YFSETQ. This CDR3 region has 15 residues. V lost 3 bases and J lost 5; bases outside the gene matches: 7. The CDR3 nucleotides read TGCGCCAGCAGCTACTTTTCAGGGGGCGATCAGCCCCAGCATTTT. Amino acids: CASSYFSGGDQPQHF.

Many counts were recorded for this clonotype. The chain carries TRBV12-3 or TRBV12-4 and TRBJ1-5, with 7 bases matching TRBD1. This CDR3 contains 13 residues. The ends lost 6 bases at V and 6 bases at J; junction bases unmatched: 5. The CDR3 region is CASRGTGVQPQHF. CDR3 nucleotides: TGTGCCAGCAGGGGTACAGGGGTTCAGCCCCAGCATTTT.

This clonotype was seen a handful of times. The genes are TRBV19 and TRBJ1-1; D gene uncertain. Germline loops: CDR1 LNHDA, CDR2 SQIVND (reference sequence). V was shortened by 4 bases and J by 1 base, with 13 bases between the two germline ends. This CDR3 is built from 15 residues. The CDR3 sequence: CASSTTAVRNTEAFF. The CDR3 DNA is TGTGCCAGTAGTACAACAGCTGTGCGGAACACTGAAGCTTTCTTT.

At least ten counts were recorded for this clonotype. The chain employs TRBV11-1 and TRBJ1-5, with 10 positions matching TRBD1. V dropped 5 bases and J dropped 9; count of bases not matched to a gene: 4. This CDR3 has 13 amino acids. Germline-derived CDR1 and CDR2 are SGHAT and FQDESV (reference sequence). For the CDR3, the DNA is TGTGCCAGCAGCCCCGACAGGGGGCGGCCCCAGCATTTT. It is translated as CASSPDRGRPQHF.

This clonotype came up a few times. The chain links TRBV20-1 to TRBJ1-4; D perhaps matches TRBD1 (5 bases). The CDR3 has 15 amino acids. Germline V gene lookup returns CDR1 DFQATT and CDR2 SNEGSKA (reference sequence). The V end lost 6 bases, the J end lost 7 bases, and 21 bases lay between the germline ends. In DNA, the CDR3 is TGCAGTGCGCAAGATCGGGTGAGGGGTCCTGAAAAACTGTTTTTT. Its translation: CSAQDRVRGPEKLFF.

Only a few counts were recorded for this clonotype. This chain uses TRBV20-1 with TRBJ2-5, with 8 bases that match TRBD2. Trimming cost V 1 base and J 0 bases; bases outside gene matches: 7. Per the germline V gene, CDR1 is DFQATT and CDR2 is SNEGSKA (reference sequence). The CDR3 length is 16 residues. The CDR3 nucleotides are TGCAGTGCTAGAGTTGGGGGACTAGGGTACCAAGAGACCCAGTACTTC. This gives the protein CSARVGGLGYQETQYF.

This sequence joins TRBV27 and TRBJ1-1; tentative D call: TRBD1 (5 bases). Germline-derived CDR1 and CDR2 are MNHEY and SMNVEV (reference sequence). The germline V and J ends were trimmed by 7 bases and 0 bases, with 24 bases remaining between them. This CDR3 is built from 18 residues. The CDR3 bases are TGTGCCAGCAACAAAGGGACTCTCGGCCCAATCATGAACACTGAAGCTTTCTTT. Encoded protein: CASNKGTLGPIMNTEAFF.

The chain couples TRBV20-1 to TRBJ1-2; 7 bases line up with TRBD1. Germline V gives CDR1 DFQATT, CDR2 SNEGSKA (reference sequence). The CDR3 length is 17 residues. V was clipped by 6 bases and J by 0 bases; unmatched bases: 16. The CDR3 region is CSAEMEGEGAANYGYTF. The CDR3 DNA follows: TGCAGTGCCGAGATGGAGGGGGAGGGGGCAGCTAACTATGGCTACACCTTC.

The J gene is TRBJ2-2, the V gene TRBV3-1; the D gene could be TRBD1 or TRBD2 (5 bases each). The CDR3 has 16 amino acids. Germline CDR1 reads LGHDT; CDR2 reads YNNKEL (reference sequence). V shed 4 bases and J shed 3 bases, with 15 bases lying between them. CDR3 DNA sequence: TGTGCCAGCAGCCGCCCCAAGGGACGGGACACCGGGGAGCTGTTTTTT. Encoded protein: CASSRPKGRDTGELFF.

This clonotype was picked up a small number of times. The V gene is TRBV6-1, the J gene TRBJ2-7; TRBD2 matches at 8 bases. The CDR3 consists of 14 residues. CDR1 is MNHNS, CDR2 SASEGT, per germline. V was clipped by 8 bases and J by 0 bases; unmatched bases: 6. CDR3: CASGLAGPSYEQYF. DNA for the CDR3: TGTGCCAGCGGCCTAGCGGGCCCCTCCTACGAGCAGTACTTC.

As concerns this clonotype: A read error is possible here, since a much larger clone lies one base away. The conserved closing phenylalanine or tryptophan is absent in this CDR3, likely reflecting a read error. The genes are TRBV6-1 and TRBJ1-2, with D unclear. The V end lost 6 bases, the J end lost 8 bases, and 13 bases lay between the germline ends. Germline CDR1 reads MNHNS; CDR2 reads SASEGT. This CDR3 region has 12 residues. The CDR3 sequence is CASRPREMGYTL. CDR3 nucleotides: TGTGCCAGCAGACCTAGGGAAATGGGCTACACCCTC.